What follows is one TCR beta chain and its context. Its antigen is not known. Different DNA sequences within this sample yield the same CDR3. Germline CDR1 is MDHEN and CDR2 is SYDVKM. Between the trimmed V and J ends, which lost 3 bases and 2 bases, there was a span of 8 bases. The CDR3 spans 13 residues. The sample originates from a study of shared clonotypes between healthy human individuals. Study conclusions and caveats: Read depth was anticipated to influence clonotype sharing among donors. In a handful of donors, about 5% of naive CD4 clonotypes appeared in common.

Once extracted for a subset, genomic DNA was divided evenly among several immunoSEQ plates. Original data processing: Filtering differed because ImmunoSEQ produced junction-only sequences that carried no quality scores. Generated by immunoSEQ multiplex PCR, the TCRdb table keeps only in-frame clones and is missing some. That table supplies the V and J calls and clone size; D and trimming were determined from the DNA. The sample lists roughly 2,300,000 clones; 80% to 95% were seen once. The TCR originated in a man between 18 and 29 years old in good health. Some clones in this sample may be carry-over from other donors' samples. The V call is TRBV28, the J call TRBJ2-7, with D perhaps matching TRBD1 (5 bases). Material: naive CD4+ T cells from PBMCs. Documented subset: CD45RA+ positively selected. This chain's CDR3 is CASSFRQPYEQYF. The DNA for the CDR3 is TGTGCCAGCAGTTTCCGACAGCCCTACGAGCAGTACTTC.